These 29 T cell receptor beta chains came from one sample sequenced in a study of blood T cell repertoires in COVID-19. The assay was immunoSEQ multiplex PCR, and TCRdb's table has in-frame clones only and misses some. The table includes 250,000 or so clones, about 86% detected once. Sequencing was carried out using peripheral blood. These receptors were obtained from a man aged 55 to 70 with acute or convalescent COVID-19.

The gene calls are TRBV7-9 and TRBJ2-7; weak D call: TRBD2 (5 bases). Germline CDR1 SEHNR, CDR2 FQNEAQ (reference sequence). CDR3 length equals 16 residues. The germline V and J ends were trimmed by 5 bases and 7 bases, with 24 bases remaining between them. The CDR3 bases are TGTGCCAGCAGCCAAACCACCGGGGTTAGTTCGAGGGAGCAGTACTTC. This gives the protein CASSQTTGVSSREQYF.

This rearrangement joins TRBV25-1 to TRBJ2-2, with unresolved D. This CDR3 contains 16 residues. Trimming took off 3 bases at V and 3 bases at J, with 14 bases between the two ends. Germline V gene data show CDR1 as MGHDK and CDR2 as SYGVNS. The CDR3 reads CASSDRSPGDTGELFF. CDR3 coding DNA: TGTGCCAGCAGTGATCGGTCTCCGGGTGACACCGGGGAGCTGTTTTTT. Full variable domain (missing parts from reference TRBV25-1 and TRBJ2-2): EADIYQTPRYLVIGTGKKITLECSQTMGHDKMYWYQQDPGMELHLIHYSYGVNSTEKGDLSSESTVSRIRTEHFPLTLESARPSHTSQYLCASSDRSPGDTGELFFGEGSRLTVL.

V gene TRBV6-4 combines with J gene TRBJ2-3; 10 bases line up with TRBD1. Germline V CDR1 and CDR2: MRHNA, SNTAGT. V gave up 6 bases and J gave up 2 bases; unmatched junction bases: 5. The CDR3 covers 15 residues. The CDR3, as DNA: TGTGCCAGCAGCCTCGGGACAGGGGACACAGATACGCAGTATTTT. Amino acid sequence: CASSLGTGDTDTQYF.

The chain is built from TRBV5-5 and TRBJ1-3, with D perhaps matching TRBD1 (5 bases). The germline V gene encodes CDR1 SGHKS and CDR2 YYEKEE (reference sequence). This CDR3 has 16 residues. Between the trimmed V and J ends, which lost 0 bases and 4 bases, there was a span of 14 bases. The chain's CDR3 is CASSLVPTDKGNTIYF. As DNA, the CDR3 is TGTGCCAGCAGCTTGGTGCCGACAGATAAAGGAAACACCATATATTTT.

The chain joins TRBV7-9 to TRBJ2-7; 12 bases are shared with TRBD2. The V and J ends lost 5 bases and 2 bases, in that order; junction bases with no gene match: 16. The CDR3 spans 19 residues. Germline CDR1 is SEHNR and CDR2 is FQNEAQ (reference sequence). DNA of the CDR3: TGTGCCAGCAGCATCCTCCTAGCGGGAGGGCCGGGAGGTACCTACGAGCAGTACTTC. Its protein is CASSILLAGGPGGTYEQYF.

The gene calls are TRBV14 and TRBJ2-7; 7 bases fit TRBD1. Germline loops: CDR1 SGHDN, CDR2 FVKESK. This CDR3 has 12 amino acids. The trim removed 4 bases at V and 4 bases at J, leaving 1 base unmatched. The CDR3 DNA follows: TGTGCCAGCAGCCCAGGGGGTTACGAGCAGTACTTC. Its protein is CASSPGGYEQYF.

This sequence joins TRBV7-2 and TRBJ2-1, with a possible D match to TRBD2 (5 bases). This CDR3 spans 15 amino acids. Germline V lookup: CDR1 SGHTA, CDR2 FQGNSA. V lost 5 bases to trimming and J lost 3 bases, with 14 bases between them. The CDR3, as DNA: TGTGCCAGCAGCCGCGGGCTAGCTAGCTACAATGAGCAGTTCTTC. It yields the protein CASSRGLASYNEQFF.

CDR3 nucleotides: TGTGCCAGCAGTCAAGGACAGGGGGAAGGTAGCGAGCAGTTCTTC. As protein: CASSQGQGEGSEQFF. The chain combines TRBV27 with TRBJ2-1; 10 positions agree with TRBD1. Germline loops: CDR1 MNHEY, CDR2 SMNVEV (reference sequence). The CDR3 spans 15 residues. V was pared by 5 bases and J by 10 bases, with 11 bases of the junction left unmatched.

V and J are TRBV9 and TRBJ2-7; 7 positions agree with TRBD2. The V gene end was trimmed by 0 bases and the J gene end by 2 bases; junction bases not matched to a gene: 2. Germline V gives CDR1 SGDLS, CDR2 YYNGEE. This CDR3 comprises 14 residues. The CDR3 sequence is CASSVAGGPYEQYF. The CDR3 DNA is TGTGCCAGCAGCGTAGCGGGAGGTCCCTACGAGCAGTACTTC.

The chain is built from TRBV27 and TRBJ1-6; D is ambiguous. The CDR3 length is 15 residues. CDR1 is MNHEY, CDR2 SMNVEV, per germline (reference sequence). V dropped 0 bases and J dropped 8 bases, with 11 bases sitting between them. The CDR3 coding sequence is TGTGCCAGCAGTTTATCGATACCCGAGGATTCACCCCTCCACTTT. Amino acids: CASSLSIPEDSPLHF.

The chain carries TRBV7-2 and TRBJ1-4; D gene ambiguous. Trimming shortened V by 5 bases and J by 8 bases, and 15 bases separated the two germline ends. This CDR3 has 14 amino acids. The germline CDR1 and CDR2 sequences are SGHTA and FQGNSA. DNA for the CDR3: TGTGCCAGCAGCCCAGCCCTCCGCGGGGAAAAACTGTTTTTT. Translated: CASSPALRGEKLFF. The whole variable domain, remainder taken from reference TRBV7-2 and TRBJ1-4, is GAGVSQSPSNKVTEKGKDVELRCDPISGHTALYWYRQSLGQGLEFLIYFQGNSAPDKSGLPSDRFSAERTGGSVSTLTIQRTQQEDSAVYLCASSPALRGEKLFFGSGTQLSVL.

A single count supports this clone. This chain links TRBV30 with TRBJ1-1, with TRBD1 matching 9 bases. With 5 bases clipped from V and 5 bases from J, the junction kept 9 bases outside the gene matches. CDR1 is GTSNPN and CDR2 is SVGIG in the germline V gene (reference sequence). The CDR3 contains 14 residues. CDR3 DNA: TGTGCCTGGGGACAGGGGATAATATCGACTGAAGCTTTCTTT. The encoded protein is CAWGQGIISTEAFF.

The chain carries TRBV19 and TRBJ2-1, with unresolved D. Germline V CDR1 and CDR2: LNHDA, SQIVND (reference sequence). The CDR3 has 11 residues. The germline V and J ends were trimmed by 5 bases and 8 bases, with 7 bases remaining between them. CDR3 residues: CASSLAHEQFF. The DNA of the CDR3 is TGTGCCAGTAGTCTGGCACATGAGCAGTTCTTC.

The genes are TRBV7-2 and TRBJ1-1; D is unclear. CDR3 length: 13 amino acids. The germline V and J ends were trimmed by 3 bases and 1 base, with 6 bases remaining between them. The germline gives CDR1 SGHTA, CDR2 FQGNSA. The CDR3 region has the DNA TGTGCCAGCAGCTTTAACGGGAACACTGAAGCTTTCTTT. Translation gives CASSFNGNTEAFF.

About this clone: One junction end does not reproduce the germline sequence, and a read error may be involved. The chain is built from TRBV9 and TRBJ1-1; possibly TRBD1 for D (6 bases). CDR3 length equals 12 residues. Germline V gene lookup returns CDR1 SGDLS and CDR2 YYNGEE. The CDR3 bases are TGTGCCAGCAGCGTAGGGGACACGGAAGCTTTCTTT. Amino acid sequence: CASSVGDTEAFF.

Worth noting for this clone: One end of the junction does not line up with germline, which may come from a read error. J is TRBJ2-1 and V is TRBV24-1; 15 positions match TRBD2. CDR1 is KGHDR and CDR2 is SFDVKD in the germline V gene. The CDR3 is 19 residues long. This CDR3 reads CATSDSWTSGRGPYSEQFF. CDR3 DNA: TGTGCCACCAGTGATTCCTGGACTAGCGGGAGGGGCCCTTACAGTGAGCAGTTCTTC.

The V gene is TRBV28, the J gene TRBJ2-1; D might be TRBD1 (6 bases). From germline, CDR1 is MDHEN and CDR2 SYDVKM. The V end lost 3 bases, the J end lost 8 bases, and 17 bases lay between the germline ends. The CDR3 contains 15 residues. The CDR3 region is CASSFVQGSPDEQFF. The CDR3 nucleotides are TGTGCCAGCAGTTTCGTCCAGGGGTCCCCGGATGAGCAGTTCTTC.

The DNA for the CDR3 is TGTGCCAGCAGTTACTCGCTTAGGGACTTGGACAATGAGCAGTTCTTC. Translated: CASSYSLRDLDNEQFF. The chain is built from TRBV6-2 or TRBV6-3 and TRBJ2-1; possibly TRBD2 for D (6 bases). CDR1 is MNHEY and CDR2 is SVGEGT in the germline V gene. This CDR3 has 16 residues. Deletions cut 0 bases from V and 5 bases from J, with 14 bases between.

The gene calls are TRBV7-3 and TRBJ2-3; 8 bases map to TRBD1. This CDR3 has 14 residues. Germline CDR1 is SGHTA and CDR2 is FQGTGA. Trimming cost V 4 bases and J 2 bases; bases outside gene matches: 2. DNA of the CDR3: TGTGCCAGCAGCTCGACAGGGGACACAGATACGCAGTATTTT. It specifies CASSSTGDTDTQYF. Based on the CDR3 plus reference TRBV7-3 and TRBJ2-3, the full variable domain is GAGVSQTPSNKVTEKGKYVELRCDPISGHTALYWYRQSLGQGPEFLIYFQGTGAADDSGLPNDRFFAVRPEGSVSTLKIQRTERGDSAVYLCASSSTGDTDTQYFGPGTRLTVL.

This chain links TRBV6-2 or TRBV6-3 with TRBJ1-1; 9 nucleotides align to TRBD1. The CDR3 runs to 15 residues. V lost 0 bases, J lost 6 bases, and 5 bases stayed unmatched. Germline V gene lookup returns CDR1 MNHEY and CDR2 SVGEGT. The CDR3 sequence is CASSYSGTGLSEAFF. CDR3 nucleotide sequence: TGTGCCAGCAGTTACTCAGGGACAGGGCTCTCTGAAGCTTTCTTT.

This chain connects TRBV5-1 to TRBJ2-2, with 7 bases matching TRBD1. The CDR3 length is 15 residues. V dropped 5 bases and J dropped 2; count of bases not matched to a gene: 6. CDR1 and CDR2 (germline): SGHRS, YFSETQ. The CDR3 is CASSRGGDNTGELFF. CDR3 nucleotides: TGCGCCAGCAGTAGAGGGGGCGACAACACCGGGGAGCTGTTTTTT.

This clone came up once. J is TRBJ1-5 and V is TRBV24-1; 8 bases line up with TRBD1. With 5 bases clipped from V and 7 bases from J, the junction kept 3 bases outside the gene matches. The CDR3 length is 13 residues. Germline CDR1 reads KGHDR; CDR2 reads SFDVKD. The CDR3 DNA reads TGTGCCACCAGTGGGACAGGGTGGCAGCCCCAGCATTTT. Its protein product is CATSGTGWQPQHF.

This clone was seen only once. This chain connects TRBV7-8 to TRBJ1-1; possibly TRBD1 for D (5 bases). V was pared by 3 bases and J by 4 bases, with 9 bases between. The CDR3 has 13 residues. Germline CDR1 and CDR2: SGHVS and FQNEAQ. The CDR3 DNA reads TGTGCCAGCAGCTTCAGGGAGGGCACTGAAGCTTTCTTT. Protein sequence: CASSFREGTEAFF. Variable domain in full (rest from reference TRBV7-8 and TRBJ1-1): GAGVSQSPRYKVAKRGQDVALRCDPISGHVSLFWYQQALGQGPEFLTYFQNEAQLDKSGLPSDRFFAERPEGSVSTLKIQRTQQEDSAVYLCASSFREGTEAFFGQGTRLTVV.

V usage is TRBV5-5 and J usage is TRBJ2-1; 8 bases are shared with TRBD1. V lost 2 bases, J lost 6 bases, and 7 bases stayed unmatched. CDR1 SGHKS and CDR2 YYEKEE come from the germline V gene (reference sequence). This CDR3 spans 15 amino acids. The CDR3, as DNA: TGTGCCAGCAGCTTCGACAGGGGAGAGGTCAATGAGCAGTTCTTC. Translating gives CASSFDRGEVNEQFF.

This clone was observed a few times. V is TRBV28 and J is TRBJ2-5, with D possibly being TRBD1 (5 bases). V gave up 1 base and J gave up 5 bases, with 11 bases separating them. Germline values: CDR1 MDHEN, CDR2 SYDVKM. The CDR3 sequence is 14 residues long. The CDR3 nucleotides read TGTGCCAGCAGTTTATTTTTGCAGGGCGAGACCCAGTACTTC. It encodes CASSLFLQGETQYF.

The chain links TRBV19 to TRBJ1-5, with D perhaps matching TRBD1 (6 bases). The CDR3 is made up of 16 amino acids. V lost 1 base, J lost 5 bases, and 15 bases lay in between. The germline CDR1 and CDR2 sequences are LNHDA and SQIVND (reference sequence). The CDR3 bases are TGTGCCAGTAGTATAGGCAGGGGCCTTTCTGATCAGCCCCAGCATTTT. As protein: CASSIGRGLSDQPQHF.

The chain combines TRBV3-1 (or the pseudogene TRBV3-2) with TRBJ2-7; the D is unclear. The CDR3 runs 14 residues. Trimming pared 4 bases from V and 7 bases from J, leaving 17 bases between. The germline V gene has CDR1 LGHDT and CDR2 YNNKEL (reference sequence). CDR3 sequence (DNA): TGTGCCAGCAGCCGACCGGGTTCCGAAATGGAGCAGTACTTC. Amino acids: CASSRPGSEMEQYF.

V and J are TRBV19 and TRBJ1-2, with a weak D call TRBD1 (6 bases). Germline CDR1 and CDR2: LNHDA and SQIVND (reference sequence). The V and J ends lost 5 bases and 4 bases respectively, with 17 bases between them. The CDR3 spans 15 residues. CDR3 loop: CASSRSGGAVYGYTF. The CDR3 coding sequence is TGTGCCAGTAGTCGCTCGGGGGGCGCGGTCTATGGCTACACCTTC.

The J gene is TRBJ1-1, the V gene TRBV7-2; D may be TRBD1 (5 bases). Looked up from germline, CDR1 is SGHTA and CDR2 is FQGNSA. V was trimmed by 6 bases and J by 1 base, leaving 9 bases between them. The CDR3 sequence is 13 residues long. The CDR3 reads CASRLQGNTEAFF. In nucleotides, the CDR3 is TGTGCCAGCAGACTTCAGGGGAACACTGAAGCTTTCTTT.